Listed here are 19 T cell receptor beta chains from one sample, sequenced in a study of shared clonotypes between healthy human individuals. Profiled with immunoSEQ multiplex PCR; TCRdb holds only in-frame clones, not every one. This sample yields 2 million to 2.5 million clones, of which 85% to 95% are seen a single time; 0.13% belongs to the top ten. The sample was naive CD4+ T cells sorted from blood. Described subset: CD45RA+ positively selected. The source of these receptors is a man younger than 30 in good health.

The chain recombines TRBV27 with TRBJ1-1, with D maybe TRBD1 (6 bases). Trimming removed 3 bases from V and 0 bases from J, with 17 bases in between. CDR3 length: 17 amino acids. Germline loops: CDR1 MNHEY, CDR2 SMNVEV (reference sequence). CDR3 region: CASSFYRGSGVNTEAFF. CDR3 in DNA: TGTGCCAGCAGTTTCTACCGAGGCTCAGGGGTGAACACTGAAGCTTTCTTT.

This chain joins TRBV5-4 and TRBJ2-7, with 8 nucleotides matching TRBD1. J lost 0 bases, V lost 0 bases, and 5 bases had no gene match. Germline V gene sequence: CDR1 SGHNT, CDR2 YYREEE (reference sequence). This CDR3 spans 16 amino acids. DNA of the CDR3: TGTGCCAGCAGCTTGGCCCTCGGGACAGGCTCCTACGAGCAGTACTTC. It translates to CASSLALGTGSYEQYF.

The V gene is TRBV30, the J gene TRBJ1-3, with D possibly matching TRBD1 (5 bases). The ends were cut back, 0 bases at V and 3 bases at J, with 15 bases in the middle. In germline, CDR1 is GTSNPN, CDR2 SVGIG (reference sequence). This CDR3 has 16 residues. This CDR3 reads CAWSVRRGASGNTIYF. DNA of the CDR3: TGTGCCTGGAGTGTACGGCGAGGGGCCAGTGGAAACACCATATATTTT.

This clone appeared a few times. This specimen includes other DNA sequences encoding the same CDR3. The chain has TRBV6-5 and TRBJ2-7; unclear D gene. Deletions cut 5 bases from V and 5 bases from J, with 10 bases between. From germline, CDR1 is MNHEY and CDR2 SVGAGI. There are 12 residues in the CDR3. The CDR3 DNA sequence: TGTGCCAGCAGTCGTAGTGGGGACGAGCAGTACTTC. Its protein product is CASSRSGDEQYF.

This sequence joins TRBV7-2 and TRBJ2-1; 13 bases fit TRBD2. Trimming removed 5 bases from V and 7 bases from J; junction bases left unmatched: 11. There are 17 residues in the CDR3. Germline V gene lookup returns CDR1 SGHTA and CDR2 FQGNSA. This CDR3 reads CASSPRTSGSARNEQFF. The DNA for the CDR3 is TGTGCCAGCAGCCCGCGGACTAGCGGGAGCGCTAGGAATGAGCAGTTCTTC.

The chain employs TRBV11-2 and TRBJ2-3, with D hard to call. V was cut by 6 bases and J by 8 bases, with 15 bases left in between. CDR1 is SGHAT and CDR2 is FQNNGV in the germline V gene. This CDR3 is 13 amino acids long. In nucleotides, the CDR3 is TGTGCCAGCAGAATCTCGACGGTGCGTACGCAGTATTTT. Its protein is CASRISTVRTQYF. The full variable domain, with the rest looked up from reference TRBV11-2 and TRBJ2-3, is EAGVAQSPRYKIIEKRQSVAFWCNPISGHATLYWYQQILGQGPKLLIQFQNNGVVDDSQLPKDRFSAERLKGVDSTLKIQPAKLEDSAVYLCASRISTVRTQYFGPGTRLTVL.

This clone turned up a few times. This rearrangement joins TRBV6-1 to TRBJ1-1; the D gene is possibly TRBD1 (6 bases). Germline V gene data show CDR1 as MNHNS and CDR2 as SASEGT. The CDR3 consists of 15 residues. Trimming stripped 6 bases from V and 0 bases from J, with 14 bases between. This CDR3 reads CASRTLGQMNTEAFF. The CDR3 region has the DNA TGTGCCAGCAGGACACTTGGACAGATGAACACTGAAGCTTTCTTT.

The V and J genes are TRBV2 and TRBJ2-7; 7 nucleotides line up with TRBD2. CDR1 and CDR2 from the germline V gene are SNHLY and FYNNEI. This CDR3 contains 14 residues. J was trimmed by 3 bases and V by 4 bases; bases with no gene match: 6. The CDR3 region is CASSGLGGSYEQYF. Written as DNA, the CDR3 is TGTGCCAGCAGTGGTCTGGGGGGGAGCTACGAGCAGTACTTC.

V is TRBV7-9 and J is TRBJ1-6, with no clear D. Deletions cut 3 bases from V and 7 bases from J, with 7 bases between. Germline V lookup: CDR1 SEHNR, CDR2 FQNEAQ (reference sequence). The CDR3 runs 13 residues. The DNA for the CDR3 is TGTGCCAGCAGCTTGGCCGAGAATTCACCCCTCCACTTT. Translating it yields CASSLAENSPLHF.

This sequence joins TRBV6-1 and TRBJ2-6; a possible D gene is TRBD2 (5 bases). The CDR3 has 17 amino acids. With 3 bases removed from V and 0 bases from J, the gap between germline ends came to 12 bases. Germline values: CDR1 MNHNS, CDR2 SASEGT. CDR3 loop: CASSEERPDSGANVLTF. As DNA, the CDR3 is TGTGCCAGCAGTGAGGAGCGGCCGGACTCTGGGGCCAACGTCCTGACTTTC.

The rearrangement uses TRBV5-1 and TRBJ2-7; D possibly corresponds to TRBD2 (6 bases). V lost 0 bases, J lost 4 bases, and 14 bases lay in between. CDR1 and CDR2 (germline): SGHRS, YFSETQ. The CDR3 contains 15 residues. CDR3 sequence: CASSLASSVGYEQYF. The CDR3 region has the DNA TGCGCCAGCAGCTTGGCGTCTAGCGTTGGGTACGAGCAGTACTTC.

V is TRBV19 and J is TRBJ1-1; D ambiguous. Germline CDR1 LNHDA, CDR2 SQIVND (reference sequence). The germline V and J ends were trimmed by 3 bases and 4 bases, with 9 bases remaining between them. This CDR3 has 13 amino acids. CDR3 DNA sequence: TGTGCCAGTAGTATGGGTCGCGGCACTGAAGCTTTCTTT. Protein sequence: CASSMGRGTEAFF.

This clone appeared a single time. This rearrangement joins TRBV5-1 to TRBJ1-2; D possibly corresponds to TRBD1 (5 bases). The ends were cut back, 4 bases at V and 7 bases at J, with 17 bases in the middle. Germline V gene lookup returns CDR1 SGHRS and CDR2 YFSETQ. The CDR3 is 14 residues long. The CDR3 reads CASSPQVGGSGYTF. The CDR3 bases are TGCGCCAGCAGCCCGCAGGTGGGGGGGTCTGGCTACACCTTC.

The chain recombines TRBV6-6 with TRBJ2-1; 8 bases agree with TRBD2. The germline V gene has CDR1 MNHNY and CDR2 SVGAGI (reference sequence). J was trimmed by 4 bases and V by 6 bases; bases with no gene match: 8. CDR3 length: 15 residues. CDR3 in amino acids: CASSGGTSPYNEQFF. In DNA, the CDR3 is TGTGCCAGCAGCGGCGGGACTAGTCCTTACAATGAGCAGTTCTTC.

The genes are TRBV19 and TRBJ1-6; TRBD1 is a possible D gene (5 bases). V lost 1 base, J lost 10 bases, and 8 bases lay in between. The germline CDR1 and CDR2 sequences are LNHDA and SQIVND (reference sequence). The CDR3 has 13 residues. CDR3 coding DNA: TGTGCCAGTAGTATAGTGAGGGGATCACCCCTCCACTTT. This encodes CASSIVRGSPLHF.

The V call is TRBV21-1, the J call TRBJ1-3. TRBV21-1 is marked as a pseudogene. The length of the CDR3 is 15 residues. This chain's CDR3 is CASSIRTGSGNTIYF. CDR3 in DNA: TGTGCCAGCAGCATACGGACCGGCTCTGGAAACACCATATATTTT.

The rearrangement joins TRBV4-1 to TRBJ2-3; TRBD1 matches at 7 bases. The junction had 7 bases not matched to a gene; V was cut back by 3 bases and J by 1 base. Per germline, CDR1 MGHRA and CDR2 YSYEKL. This CDR3 is built from 16 residues. CDR3 amino acids: CASSQDDRVGTDTQYF. The CDR3 DNA reads as TGCGCCAGCAGCCAGGACGACAGGGTTGGCACAGATACGCAGTATTTT.

The chain carries TRBV6-5 and TRBJ1-2, with D possibly TRBD1 on 6 matching bases. The germline V and J ends were trimmed by 5 bases and 5 bases, with 15 bases remaining between them. CDR3 length: 14 residues. Germline V gene data show CDR1 as MNHEY and CDR2 as SVGAGI. This CDR3 is CASSTTDSRYGYTF. DNA for the CDR3: TGTGCCAGCAGTACGACGGACAGCCGATATGGCTACACCTTC.

The V and J genes are TRBV29-1 and TRBJ2-5, with D uncertain. Germline V gene data show CDR1 as SQVTM and CDR2 as ANQGSEA. The CDR3 sequence is 10 residues long. V lost 6 bases to trimming and J lost 12 bases, with 14 bases between them. The CDR3 DNA reads TGCAGCGTGGTTACGTCCACCGAGTACTTC. As protein: CSVVTSTEYF.